This T cell receptor beta chain was recorded in a study of blood T cell repertoires in COVID-19. For the study at large: There were acute and convalescent COVID-19 samples, and they came from the United States, Italy and Spain. T cells, B-cell-depleted T cells, or PBMCs supplied cDNA or gDNA.

The V gene's germline CDR1 is MNHEY and CDR2 SVGAGI. The CDR3 consists of 14 residues. V was pared by 4 bases and J by 0 bases, with 7 bases between. As processed by the authors: Estimation of nucleated cell counts was performed using reference gene primer amplification. The protocol was immunoSEQ multiplex PCR, while the TCRdb copy is restricted to in-frame clones and leaves out a portion. V and J calls and clone size are copied from that table; D and trimming were computed from the DNA. The sample records some 170,000 clones, about four fifths being singletons. The sequence was obtained from a woman in her 70s with acute or convalescent COVID-19. The sample comprised peripheral blood. The rearrangement uses TRBV6-5 and TRBJ1-3; D may be TRBD1 (5 bases). CDR3: CASSSRVSGNTIYF. The CDR3 DNA is TGTGCCAGCAGTTCCAGGGTCTCTGGAAACACCATATATTTT.